This TCR beta chain derives from a study of T-cell memory formation after mild COVID-19. Notes on the study in general: CD4+ contracting clones lay mainly in CM and EM, CD8+ ones in EMRA.

This clonotype showed up just a few times. What it recognizes is unknown. Each CDR3 protein is one row after TCRdb ran MiXCR on the 5' RACE reads. This sample has 150,000 to 200,000 distinct CDR3 sequences, with around a tenth found just once. CDR3 length equals 15 residues. V lost 5 bases and J 0 bases, leaving 11 bases between the germline ends. Germline CDR1 is SGHTA and CDR2 is FQGTGA. The clonotype comes from a man aged 18 to 30 who had mild COVID-19 (a few samples of this study predate the infection). Cell type and time point are not known. This chain connects TRBV7-3 to TRBJ2-1; no firm D call. The sample comprised PBMCs or a T cell subset sorted from them (not recorded which). The CDR3: CASSVSGYSYNEQFF. Written as DNA, the CDR3 is TGTGCCAGCAGCGTATCAGGTTACTCCTACAATGAGCAGTTCTTC.